Following are 27 T cell receptor beta chains from one sample sequenced in a study of cytomegalovirus exposure and HLA in healthy donors. The PCR was carried out with 60 Vbeta primers and 13 Jbeta primers. Here immunoSEQ multiplex PCR was the method, and the copy in TCRdb shows in-frame clones only, minus some. The sample includes roughly 200,000 clones, roughly 70% of them seen just once. Specimen: PBMCs. All receptors derive from a male donor in good health and CMV-seronegative.

V gene TRBV19 combines with J gene TRBJ2-3; D gene unclear. Germline loops: CDR1 LNHDA, CDR2 SQIVND (reference sequence). Trimming removed 5 bases from V and 1 base from J, with 4 bases in between. There are 12 residues in the CDR3. The CDR3 coding sequence is TGTGCCAGTAGTTCTCGCACAGATACGCAGTATTTT. Protein: CASSSRTDTQYF.

The count of this clone is one. The chain carries TRBV28 and TRBJ1-1; possibly TRBD1 for D (5 bases). The CDR3 loop spans 14 amino acids. Germline V lookup: CDR1 MDHEN, CDR2 SYDVKM. The DNA for the CDR3 is TGTCTTACGAGGCGGGGGTACATGAACACTGAAGCTTTCTTT. It codes for CLTRRGYMNTEAFF.

This rearrangement joins TRBV28 to TRBJ2-3; D is ambiguous. CDR3 length: 14 residues. Trimming left V 2 bases short and J 2 bases short, with 8 bases between. CDR1 and CDR2 (germline): MDHEN, SYDVKM. The CDR3, as DNA: TGTGCCAGCAGTTTAGTGAGAAACACAGATACGCAGTATTTT. Amino acid sequence: CASSLVRNTDTQYF.

This chain connects TRBV4-2 to TRBJ1-6, with 10 bases lining up with TRBD1. J was trimmed by 7 bases and V by 4 bases; bases with no gene match: 1. The germline CDR1 and CDR2 sequences are LGHNA and YNFKEQ. CDR3 size: 14 residues. CDR3 DNA sequence: TGTGCCAGCAGCCTGGGACAGGGGAATTCACCCCTCCACTTT. Its protein is CASSLGQGNSPLHF.

The rearrangement joins TRBV11-2 to TRBJ2-1; D remains unclear. Germline V gene sequence: CDR1 SGHAT, CDR2 FQNNGV. This CDR3 comprises 12 residues. The ends were cut back, 2 bases at V and 9 bases at J, with 8 bases in the middle. In nucleotides, the CDR3 is TGTGCCAGCAGCTTACCCCCCAGTGAGCAGTTCTTC. It specifies CASSLPPSEQFF.

Comments on this clone: The conserved final phenylalanine or tryptophan is absent from the CDR3, which likely points to a read error. CDR3 DNA: TGCGCCAGCAGCCAGGGGACTGGACAGGGAGCTCGGGACACTGAAGCTTTCTCT. Translated, it gives CASSQGTGQGARDTEAFS. The J gene is TRBJ1-1, the V gene TRBV4-1, with 8 nucleotides matching TRBD1. The ends lost 3 bases at V and 3 bases at J; junction bases unmatched: 15. Per the germline V gene, CDR1 is MGHRA and CDR2 is YSYEKL. This CDR3 is built from 18 residues.

In regard to this clone: A read error may produce the germline difference seen at one junction end. CDR3: CASTLSRQSYNSPLHF. The CDR3 DNA reads TGTGCCAGCACCTTATCTCGACAGTCCTATAATTCACCCCTCCACTTT. V gene TRBV11-2 combines with J gene TRBJ1-6; D perhaps matches TRBD1 (5 bases). CDR3 length: 16 amino acids. CDR1 SGHAT and CDR2 FQNNGV come from the germline V gene.

The chain uses TRBV9 and TRBJ1-4; 8 bases line up with TRBD1. V gave up 2 bases and J gave up 0 bases; unmatched junction bases: 6. CDR1 and CDR2 from the germline V gene are SGDLS and YYNGEE. The CDR3 contains 17 residues. The chain's CDR3 is CASSVTQGVATNEKLFF. The CDR3 nucleotides read TGTGCCAGCAGCGTCACACAGGGGGTAGCAACTAATGAAAAACTGTTTTTT.

The CDR3 DNA reads as TGTGCCAGCAGACAGATGTATGGCTACACCTTC. Protein product: CASRQMYGYTF. The chain links TRBV2 to TRBJ1-2, with unresolved D. CDR1 SNHLY and CDR2 FYNNEI come from the germline V gene. CDR3 length: 11 residues. Trimming stripped 6 bases from V and 5 bases from J, with 7 bases between.

The V gene is TRBV12-5, the J gene TRBJ1-1; TRBD1 is a possible D gene (6 bases). V was shortened by 1 base and J by 0 bases, with 18 bases between the two germline ends. CDR1 and CDR2 from the germline V gene are LGHNT and FRNRAP. The CDR3 is 18 residues long. The DNA of the CDR3 is TGTGCTAGTGGTTTGGCCGCGGGGGGGCTCCGAATGAACACTGAAGCTTTCTTT. Its translation: CASGLAAGGLRMNTEAFF.

The chain couples TRBV9 to TRBJ2-5; TRBD1 matches 7 bases. The V gene end was trimmed by 4 bases and the J gene end by 0 bases; junction bases not matched to a gene: 9. The CDR3 spans 16 residues. The germline V gene encodes CDR1 SGDLS and CDR2 YYNGEE. For the CDR3, the DNA is TGTGCCAGCAGCCTGGGGACAGACTACTACCAAGAGACCCAGTACTTC. It is translated as CASSLGTDYYQETQYF.

The chain uses TRBV30 and TRBJ1-6, with a weak D call TRBD1 (5 bases). The V end lost 3 bases, the J end lost 6 bases, and 18 bases lay between the germline ends. The germline V gene has CDR1 GTSNPN and CDR2 SVGIG (reference sequence). The CDR3 is 16 residues long. The CDR3 reads CAWRGQGSLANSPLHF. The CDR3 nucleotides are TGTGCCTGGAGGGGTCAGGGAAGCTTGGCTAATTCACCCCTCCACTTT.

This clone turned up a few times. The chain couples TRBV27 to TRBJ2-3, with D unresolved. Trimming removed 3 bases from V and 2 bases from J, with 3 bases in between. Per the germline V gene, CDR1 is MNHEY and CDR2 is SMNVEV (reference sequence). This CDR3 contains 12 residues. The CDR3 here is CASSFNTDTQYF. The CDR3 region has the DNA TGTGCCAGCAGTTTCAACACAGATACGCAGTATTTT.

This sequence joins TRBV6-4 and TRBJ2-1, with D possibly being TRBD2 (6 bases). Germline V lookup: CDR1 MRHNA, CDR2 SNTAGT. V was trimmed by 3 bases and J by 11 bases, leaving 14 bases between them. CDR3 length: 13 residues. The CDR3 region has the DNA TGTGCCAGCAGTGATATCGTAGCGGCTCAGCAGTTCTTC. Its protein product is CASSDIVAAQQFF.

The rearrangement joins TRBV5-4 to TRBJ2-6; TRBD1 might be the D (5 bases). The CDR3 is 15 amino acids. Trimming took off 0 bases at V and 2 bases at J, with 6 bases between the two ends. From germline, CDR1 is SGHNT and CDR2 YYREEE (reference sequence). The CDR3 loop reads CASSLGRAGANVLTF. CDR3 sequence (DNA): TGTGCCAGCAGCTTGGGCAGGGCTGGGGCCAACGTCCTGACTTTC.

The chain has TRBV9 and TRBJ2-1; TRBD1 might be the D (5 bases). The germline V and J ends were trimmed by 0 bases and 6 bases, with 13 bases remaining between them. The length of the CDR3 is 15 residues. Germline V CDR1 and CDR2: SGDLS, YYNGEE. Written as DNA, the CDR3 is TGTGCCAGCAGCGTAGGTCCTGAAGGGGTCAATGAGCAGTTCTTC. Translated, it gives CASSVGPEGVNEQFF.

This chain links TRBV12-5 with TRBJ1-1; 7 bases fit TRBD1. V was clipped by 2 bases and J by 0 bases; unmatched bases: 6. Germline loops: CDR1 LGHNT, CDR2 FRNRAP. This CDR3 comprises 16 residues. The CDR3 DNA follows: TGTGCTAGTGGTTTGACCTACAGGGGCATGAACACTGAAGCTTTCTTT. Its protein is CASGLTYRGMNTEAFF.

This chain joins TRBV6-5 and TRBJ1-1; D gene ambiguous. CDR1 MNHEY and CDR2 SVGAGI come from the germline V gene. The CDR3 length is 13 residues. Trimming pared 3 bases from V and 2 bases from J, leaving 7 bases between. The CDR3 sequence: CASSYNGNTEAFF. As DNA, the CDR3 is TGTGCCAGCAGTTATAACGGTAACACTGAAGCTTTCTTT.

This chain links TRBV7-8 with TRBJ1-6; possible D gene TRBD1, 6 bases. Germline lookup yields CDR1 SGHVS and CDR2 FQNEAQ. Deletions cut 2 bases from V and 10 bases from J, with 9 bases between. This CDR3 has 13 residues. CDR3 DNA sequence: TGTGCCAGCAGCTTACTACAGGGATCACCCCTCCACTTT. As protein: CASSLLQGSPLHF.

This chain connects TRBV18 to TRBJ2-7, with TRBD1 matching over 7 bases. The J segment lost 2 bases and the V segment lost 4 bases, leaving 8 bases of the junction unmatched. The CDR3 runs 15 residues. Germline CDR1 reads KGHSH; CDR2 reads LQKENI. The CDR3 is CASSRPGDSAYEQYF. The CDR3 coding sequence is TGTGCCAGCTCACGACCCGGGGACAGTGCCTACGAGCAGTACTTC.

The rearrangement links TRBV6-5 to TRBJ1-2; tentative D call: TRBD1 (6 bases). Germline CDR1 is MNHEY and CDR2 is SVGAGI. The CDR3 loop spans 12 amino acids. Trimming shortened V by 7 bases and J by 7 bases, and 13 bases separated the two germline ends. The chain's CDR3 is CASTTGFLGYTF. The CDR3 DNA follows: TGTGCCAGCACCACAGGGTTTCTTGGCTACACCTTC.

This chain joins TRBV7-3 and TRBJ2-3, with 11 positions matching TRBD2. The CDR3 has 16 amino acids. Germline V gene lookup returns CDR1 SGHTA and CDR2 FQGTGA. J lost 4 bases, V lost 2 bases, and 5 bases had no gene match. CDR3 in DNA: TGTGCCAGCAGCTTAGGCGCTAGCGGGAGGTCAGATACGCAGTATTTT. Translating it yields CASSLGASGRSDTQYF.

This chain uses TRBV18 with TRBJ2-7, with D hard to call. This CDR3 region has 16 residues. Germline assignment: CDR1 KGHSH and CDR2 LQKENI. V lost 0 bases and J lost 0, with 12 bases in between. The CDR3 spells CASSPPSVSNSYEQYF. CDR3 in DNA: TGTGCCAGCTCACCACCCTCAGTCTCCAACTCCTACGAGCAGTACTTC.

The chain recombines TRBV7-7 with TRBJ2-1; TRBD2 is a possible D gene (6 bases). Trimming took off 5 bases at V and 9 bases at J, with 26 bases between the two ends. Germline assignment: CDR1 SSHAT and CDR2 FNYEAQ (reference sequence). The CDR3 is 17 amino acids. The chain's CDR3 is CASSDGGDGDGPGEQFF. The CDR3 nucleotides are TGTGCCAGCAGCGACGGAGGGGATGGGGACGGGCCCGGTGAGCAGTTCTTC.

As DNA, the CDR3 is TGTGCCAGCAAGCTGGCGCTAGCGTCTTACAATGAGCAGTTCTTC. Translation: CASKLALASYNEQFF. The chain links TRBV2 to TRBJ2-1; D is possibly TRBD2 (6 bases). The CDR3 has 15 amino acids. With 7 bases removed from V and 4 bases from J, the gap between germline ends came to 17 bases. In germline, CDR1 is SNHLY, CDR2 FYNNEI. The full variable domain, rest sourced from reference TRBV2 and TRBJ2-1, is EPEVTQTPSHQVTQMGQEVILRCVPISNHLYFYWYRQILGQKVEFLVSFYNNEISEKSEIFDDQFSVERPDGSNFTLKIRSTKLEDSAMYFCASKLALASYNEQFFGPGTRLTVL.

The chain carries TRBV5-1 and TRBJ2-1, with 11 bases aligning to TRBD2. The trim removed 4 bases at V and 8 bases at J, leaving 8 bases unmatched. The CDR3 has 15 amino acids. Germline CDR1 is SGHRS and CDR2 is YFSETQ. The DNA of the CDR3 is TGCGCCAGCAGCAGAACTAGCGGGAGTAGCGATGAGCAGTTCTTC. Translating gives CASSRTSGSSDEQFF.

This clone appeared a single time. The rearrangement links TRBV27 to TRBJ2-2; the match to TRBD1 covers 12 bases. The ends lost 8 bases at V and 6 bases at J; junction bases unmatched: 4. There are 14 residues in the CDR3. Germline-derived CDR1 and CDR2 are MNHEY and SMNVEV (reference sequence). CDR3 coding DNA: TGTGCCAGCTGGGACAGGGGGCTCGCCGGGGAGCTGTTTTTT. It codes for CASWDRGLAGELFF.